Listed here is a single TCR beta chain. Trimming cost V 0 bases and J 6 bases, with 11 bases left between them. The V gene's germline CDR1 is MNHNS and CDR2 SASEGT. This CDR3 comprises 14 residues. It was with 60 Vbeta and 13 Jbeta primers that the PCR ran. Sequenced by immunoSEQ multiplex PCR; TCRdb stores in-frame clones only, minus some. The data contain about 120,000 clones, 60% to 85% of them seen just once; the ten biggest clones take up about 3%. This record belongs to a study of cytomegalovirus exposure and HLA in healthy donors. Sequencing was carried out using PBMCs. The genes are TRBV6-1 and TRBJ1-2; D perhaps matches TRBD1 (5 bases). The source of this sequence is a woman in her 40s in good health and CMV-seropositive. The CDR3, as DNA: TGTGCCAGCAGTGAAGCTAAGGGGCTCGATGGCTACACCTTC. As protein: CASSEAKGLDGYTF.